This T cell receptor beta chain was found in a study of response to subunit inactivated influenza vaccine. Study-level results: Each seasonal flu vaccination may recruit only limited new T cells, authors suggested.

MiXCR, applied by TCRdb to the RT-PCR reads, yields one record per CDR3 protein. This table holds 150,000 or so distinct CDR3 sequences, around 11% found once. In this sample, this clonotype turned up a few times. Its specificity is unknown. V lost 0 bases to trimming and J lost 4 bases, with 4 bases between them. Looked up from germline, CDR1 is ENHRY and CDR2 is SYGVKD. This CDR3 region has 12 residues. The clonotype originates from a man aged 45 to 70 who received an inactivated influenza vaccine. The chain employs TRBV10-3 and TRBJ2-7; D is undetermined. This material consisted of CD8+ T cells sorted from PBMCs, taken 23 months after vaccination. For the CDR3, the DNA is TGTGCCATCAGTGAGTCGAGGTACGAGCAGTACTTC. This codes for CAISESRYEQYF.